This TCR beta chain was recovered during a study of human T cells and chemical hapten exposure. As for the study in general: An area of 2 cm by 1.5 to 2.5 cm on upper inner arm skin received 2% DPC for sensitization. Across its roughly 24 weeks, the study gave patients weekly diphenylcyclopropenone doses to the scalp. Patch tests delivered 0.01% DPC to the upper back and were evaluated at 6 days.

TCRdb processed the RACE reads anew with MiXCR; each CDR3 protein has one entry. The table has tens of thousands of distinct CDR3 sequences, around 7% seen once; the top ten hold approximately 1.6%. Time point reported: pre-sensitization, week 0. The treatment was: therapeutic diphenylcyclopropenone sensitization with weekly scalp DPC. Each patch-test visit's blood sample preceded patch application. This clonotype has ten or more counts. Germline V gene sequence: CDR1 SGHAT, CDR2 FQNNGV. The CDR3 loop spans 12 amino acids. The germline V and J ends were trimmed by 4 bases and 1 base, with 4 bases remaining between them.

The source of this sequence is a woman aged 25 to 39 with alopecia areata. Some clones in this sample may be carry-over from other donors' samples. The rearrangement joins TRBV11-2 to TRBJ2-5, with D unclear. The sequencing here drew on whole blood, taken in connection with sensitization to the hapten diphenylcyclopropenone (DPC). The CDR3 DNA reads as TGTGCCAGCAGCTCCCCCCAAGAGACCCAGTACTTC. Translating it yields CASSSPQETQYF.